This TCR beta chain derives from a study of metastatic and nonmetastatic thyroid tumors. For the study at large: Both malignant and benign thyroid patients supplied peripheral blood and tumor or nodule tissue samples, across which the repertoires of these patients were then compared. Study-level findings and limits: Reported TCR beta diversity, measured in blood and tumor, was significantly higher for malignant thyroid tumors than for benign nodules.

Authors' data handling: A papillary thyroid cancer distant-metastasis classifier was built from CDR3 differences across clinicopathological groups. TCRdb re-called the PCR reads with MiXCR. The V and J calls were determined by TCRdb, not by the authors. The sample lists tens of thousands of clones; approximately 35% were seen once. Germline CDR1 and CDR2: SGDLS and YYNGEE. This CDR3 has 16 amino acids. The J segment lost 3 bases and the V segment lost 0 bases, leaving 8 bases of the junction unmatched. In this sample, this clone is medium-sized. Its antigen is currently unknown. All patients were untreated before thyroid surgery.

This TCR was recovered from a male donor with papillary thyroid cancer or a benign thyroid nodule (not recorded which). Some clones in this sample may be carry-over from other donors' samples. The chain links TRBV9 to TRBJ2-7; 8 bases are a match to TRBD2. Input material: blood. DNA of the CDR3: TGTGCCAGCAGCGTAGCTCGCGGGACTAGGGACTACGAGCAGTACTTC. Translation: CASSVARGTRDYEQYF.